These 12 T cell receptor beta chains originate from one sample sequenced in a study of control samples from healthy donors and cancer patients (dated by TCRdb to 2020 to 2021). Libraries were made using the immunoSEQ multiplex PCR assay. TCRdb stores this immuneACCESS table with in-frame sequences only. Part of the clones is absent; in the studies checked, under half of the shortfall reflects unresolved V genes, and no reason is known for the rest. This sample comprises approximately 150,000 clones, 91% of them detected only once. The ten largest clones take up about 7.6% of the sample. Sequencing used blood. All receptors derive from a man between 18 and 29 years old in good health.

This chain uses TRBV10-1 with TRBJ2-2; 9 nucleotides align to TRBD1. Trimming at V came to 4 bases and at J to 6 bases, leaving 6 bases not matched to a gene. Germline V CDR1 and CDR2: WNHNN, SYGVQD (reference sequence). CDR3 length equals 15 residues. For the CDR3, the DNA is TGCGCCAGCAGTGGGGGACAGGGTGGCTCCGGGGAGCTGTTTTTT. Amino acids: CASSGGQGGSGELFF.

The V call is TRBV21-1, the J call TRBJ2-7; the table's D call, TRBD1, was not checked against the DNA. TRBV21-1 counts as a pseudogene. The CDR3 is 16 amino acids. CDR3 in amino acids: CASSKPAGAQSTEQYF. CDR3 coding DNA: TGTGCCAGCAGCAAACCAGCAGGGGCGCAGTCTACGGAGCAGTACTTC.

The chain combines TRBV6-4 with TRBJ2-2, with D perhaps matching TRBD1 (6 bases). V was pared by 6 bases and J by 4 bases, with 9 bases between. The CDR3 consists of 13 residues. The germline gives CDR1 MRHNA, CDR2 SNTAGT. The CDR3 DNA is TGTGCCAGCAGCCGGACAGTCACCGGGGAGCTGTTTTTT. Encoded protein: CASSRTVTGELFF.

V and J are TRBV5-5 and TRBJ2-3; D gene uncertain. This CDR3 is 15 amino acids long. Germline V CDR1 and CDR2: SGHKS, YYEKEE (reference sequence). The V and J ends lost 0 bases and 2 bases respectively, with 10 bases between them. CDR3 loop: CASSLGLTVTDTQYF. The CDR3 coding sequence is TGTGCCAGCAGCTTGGGACTCACCGTCACAGATACGCAGTATTTT.

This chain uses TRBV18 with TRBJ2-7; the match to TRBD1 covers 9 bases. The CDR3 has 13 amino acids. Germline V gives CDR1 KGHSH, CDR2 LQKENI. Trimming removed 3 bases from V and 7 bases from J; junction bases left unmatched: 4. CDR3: CASSPDRGWEQYF. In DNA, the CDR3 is TGTGCCAGCTCACCCGACAGGGGGTGGGAGCAGTACTTC.

The CDR3, as DNA: TGCGCCAGCAGCTCAACAGGGACTTACCCATACGAGCAGTACTTC. This gives the protein CASSSTGTYPYEQYF. V usage is TRBV5-1 and J usage is TRBJ2-7; either TRBD1 or TRBD2 may supply D (6 bases each). Germline V gene sequence: CDR1 SGHRS, CDR2 YFSETQ. V lost 3 bases and J lost 4, with 17 bases in between. The CDR3 is 15 residues long.

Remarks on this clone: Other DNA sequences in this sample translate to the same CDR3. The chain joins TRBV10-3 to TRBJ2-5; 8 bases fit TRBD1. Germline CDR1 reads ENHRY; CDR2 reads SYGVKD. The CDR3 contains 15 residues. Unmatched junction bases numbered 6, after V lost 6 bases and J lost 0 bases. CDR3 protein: CAISPGGRYQETQYF. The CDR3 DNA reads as TGTGCCATCAGCCCAGGGGGCCGGTACCAAGAGACCCAGTACTTC.

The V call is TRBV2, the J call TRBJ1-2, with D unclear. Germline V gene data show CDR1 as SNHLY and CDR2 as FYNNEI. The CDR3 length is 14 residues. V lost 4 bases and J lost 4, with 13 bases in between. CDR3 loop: CASSVRGLPYGYTF. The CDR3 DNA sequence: TGTGCCAGCAGTGTCCGAGGCCTCCCCTATGGCTACACCTTC.

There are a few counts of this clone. In DNA, the CDR3 is TGTGCCAGCAGCCAAGATACCCAGGGGGCACGATATGAGCAGTTCTTC. This sequence encodes CASSQDTQGARYEQFF. The J gene is TRBJ2-1, the V gene TRBV3-1 (or the pseudogene TRBV3-2), with 8 bases fitting TRBD1. This CDR3 is 16 amino acids long. Trimming cost V 0 bases and J 8 bases; bases outside gene matches: 9. CDR1 and CDR2 (germline): LGHDT, YNNKEL (reference sequence).

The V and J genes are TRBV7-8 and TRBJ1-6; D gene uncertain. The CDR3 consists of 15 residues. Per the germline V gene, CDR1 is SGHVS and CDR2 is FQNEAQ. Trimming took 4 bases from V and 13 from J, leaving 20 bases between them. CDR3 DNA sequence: TGTGCCAGCAGCTCCGAGACACCATCCCCGGGGCCCCTCCACTTT. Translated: CASSSETPSPGPLHF.

CDR3 sequence (DNA): TGTGCCACTAAAGTCCAGGGTAGTCTAGGGGTCTACCTCACTGAAGCTTTCTTT. Its translation: CATKVQGSLGVYLTEAFF. This chain connects TRBV7-9 to TRBJ1-1, with D possibly being TRBD1 (5 bases). The CDR3 is 18 amino acids. V lost 10 bases and J lost 4, with 31 bases in between. Germline V gives CDR1 SEHNR, CDR2 FQNEAQ (reference sequence).

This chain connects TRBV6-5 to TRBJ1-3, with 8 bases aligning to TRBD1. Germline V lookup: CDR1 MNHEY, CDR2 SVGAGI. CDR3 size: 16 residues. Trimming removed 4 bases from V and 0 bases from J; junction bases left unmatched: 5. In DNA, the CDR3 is TGTGCCAGCAGTTCCAGGGGGCCGAGCTCTGGAAACACCATATATTTT. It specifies CASSSRGPSSGNTIYF.